This TCR beta chain was found in a study of blood T cell repertoires in COVID-19. Study context: Samples representing acute and convalescent COVID-19 were sourced from the United States, Italy and Spain. T cells, B-cell-depleted T cells, or PBMCs supplied cDNA or gDNA.

Authors' analysis steps: Amplifying reference gene primers gave estimates of nucleated cell counts. Libraries were prepared by immunoSEQ multiplex PCR; TCRdb keeps only in-frame clonotypes and omits some of them. The V and J calls and the clone size are those of that table, but D and trimming were determined from the DNA. The repertoire holds roughly 110,000 clones, with 85% as singletons. The length of the CDR3 is 17 residues. This clone was detected only once. This clonotype was sampled from a human donor in a cohort sampled during active COVID-19. The chain links TRBV12-2 to TRBJ1-5; the D call TRBD1 from the table was never checked on the DNA. TRBV12-2 is termed a pseudogene. The sequencing input was peripheral blood. The CDR3 is CASRSGQVFTSNQPQHF. CDR3 DNA: TGTGCAAGTCGCTCGGGACAGGTCTTTACGAGCAATCAGCCCCAGCATTTT.